A single sample gave rise to the 27 T cell receptor beta chains below, sequenced in a study of blood T cell repertoires in COVID-19. TCRdb keeps only in-frame clones here, not all; method: immunoSEQ multiplex PCR. This table holds approximately 240,000 clones, over 75% found once. Sequencing input: peripheral blood. The source of these receptors is a middle-aged woman who had recovered from COVID-19.

The V gene is TRBV7-9, the J gene TRBJ1-2; D might be TRBD1 (5 bases). Germline CDR1 reads SEHNR; CDR2 reads FQNEAQ (reference sequence). Trimming removed 3 bases from V and 3 bases from J, with 20 bases in between. This CDR3 contains 17 residues. CDR3 nucleotide sequence: TGTGCCAGCAGCTTGAAGGGGAGCCTTGGGGACTACTATGGCTACACCTTC. As protein: CASSLKGSLGDYYGYTF. Full variable domain (remainder filled in from reference TRBV7-9 and TRBJ1-2): DTGVSQNPRHKITKRGQNVTFRCDPISEHNRLYWYRQTLGQGPEFLTYFQNEAQLEKSRLLSDRFSAERPKGSFSTLEIQRTEQGDSAMYLCASSLKGSLGDYYGYTFGSGTRLTVV.

In this sample, this clone turned up a few times. The V call is TRBV9, the J call TRBJ1-6; possible D gene TRBD1, 6 bases. Per germline, CDR1 SGDLS and CDR2 YYNGEE. There are 15 residues in the CDR3. Trimming took off 0 bases at V and 6 bases at J, with 10 bases between the two ends. CDR3 nucleotide sequence: TGTGCCAGCAGCGTAGAGGCAGGGGCTAATTCACCCCTCCACTTT. Its protein is CASSVEAGANSPLHF.

The chain joins TRBV30 to TRBJ1-2; D is perhaps TRBD1 (6 bases). The length of the CDR3 is 15 residues. CDR1 is GTSNPN and CDR2 is SVGIG in the germline V gene (reference sequence). Trimming cost V 2 bases and J 6 bases, with 19 bases left between them. CDR3 sequence reads: CAWSLSTTGWDGYTF. In DNA form, the CDR3 reads TGTGCCTGGAGTTTATCGACGACAGGCTGGGATGGCTACACCTTC.

J is TRBJ2-3 and V is TRBV25-1, with D unresolved. V lost 4 bases, J lost 4 bases, and 6 bases lay in between. This CDR3 has 12 residues. CDR1 and CDR2 (germline): MGHDK, SYGVNS. As DNA, the CDR3 is TGTGCCAGCAGTGCGGTTTCAGATACGCAGTATTTT. Its protein is CASSAVSDTQYF.

This chain joins TRBV11-3 and TRBJ2-7; no firm D call. V was clipped by 0 bases and J by 4 bases, with 7 bases between them. The CDR3 covers 13 residues. Germline V lookup: CDR1 SGHNT, CDR2 YENEEA. The CDR3 DNA sequence: TGTGCCAGCAGCTTAGATCACAGTTACGAGCAGTACTTC. As protein: CASSLDHSYEQYF.

CDR3 protein: CASSLSGGRSYNEQFF. The CDR3 nucleotides read TGCGCCAGCAGCTTGTCAGGGGGTCGCTCCTACAATGAGCAGTTCTTC. V and J are TRBV5-1 and TRBJ2-1, with 7 bases that match TRBD1. The CDR3 runs to 16 residues. Per the germline V gene, CDR1 is SGHRS and CDR2 is YFSETQ. V shed 1 base and J 0 bases; nucleotides not matched to a gene: 4.

The chain is built from TRBV3-1 (or the pseudogene TRBV3-2) and TRBJ2-2; 8 nucleotides align to TRBD1. The J segment lost 1 base and the V segment lost 3 bases, leaving 7 bases of the junction unmatched. The germline CDR1 and CDR2 sequences are LGHDT and YNNKEL (reference sequence). This CDR3 has 17 amino acids. Here the CDR3 reads CASSQERTGKNTGELFF. CDR3 coding DNA: TGTGCCAGCAGCCAGGAACGGACAGGGAAGAACACCGGGGAGCTGTTTTTT.

In this sample, this clone turned up once. The chain is built from TRBV5-1 and TRBJ2-7, with D possibly TRBD2 on 6 matching bases. The CDR3 extends over 14 amino acids. The V end was cut by 3 bases, the J end by 4 bases, with 14 bases between. Germline values: CDR1 SGHRS, CDR2 YFSETQ. This CDR3 is CASSSPGVVYEQYF. The CDR3 region has the DNA TGCGCCAGCAGCTCCCCGGGGGTCGTGTACGAGCAGTACTTC.

V gene TRBV11-2 combines with J gene TRBJ2-7; 7 bases agree with TRBD1. After removal of 5 bases from V and 0 bases from J, the junction contained 10 bases not matched to a gene. This CDR3 has 16 amino acids. In germline, CDR1 is SGHAT, CDR2 FQNNGV. The CDR3 coding sequence is TGTGCCAGCAGCCGGGACAGCTTAAGGAGCTCCTACGAGCAGTACTTC. As protein: CASSRDSLRSSYEQYF. The complete variable domain, with remaining parts taken from reference TRBV11-2 and TRBJ2-7, reads EAGVAQSPRYKIIEKRQSVAFWCNPISGHATLYWYQQILGQGPKLLIQFQNNGVVDDSQLPKDRFSAERLKGVDSTLKIQPAKLEDSAVYLCASSRDSLRSSYEQYFGPGTRLTVT.

The rearrangement joins TRBV6-2 or TRBV6-3 to TRBJ2-6; no clear D. The V gene lost 2 bases and the J gene lost 0 bases, with 20 bases spanning the gap. This CDR3 is built from 20 residues. Germline V gives CDR1 MNHEY, CDR2 SVGEGT. This CDR3 is CASSYQVGRSTGSGANVLTF. CDR3 DNA: TGTGCCAGCAGTTACCAAGTAGGCAGGTCCACCGGCTCTGGGGCCAACGTCCTGACTTTC.

The chain links TRBV5-4 to TRBJ2-4; TRBD1 aligns across 7 bases. The J segment lost 1 base and the V segment lost 0 bases, leaving 7 bases of the junction unmatched. The germline gives CDR1 SGHNT, CDR2 YYREEE (reference sequence). The CDR3 has 17 amino acids. As DNA, the CDR3 is TGTGCCAGCAGCTTGGCCGGAGCCAGGGGGGCCAAAAACATTCAGTACTTC. Its translation: CASSLAGARGAKNIQYF.

V is TRBV4-1 and J is TRBJ2-3; a weak D match, TRBD2 (6 bases). This CDR3 spans 12 amino acids. Germline-derived CDR1 and CDR2 are MGHRA and YSYEKL. V was shortened by 6 bases and J by 4 bases, with 8 bases between the two germline ends. CDR3 nucleotide sequence: TGCGCCAGCAGGGGGACTTCAGATACGCAGTATTTT. Protein product: CASRGTSDTQYF.

The V and J genes are TRBV5-1 and TRBJ2-7, with a weak D call TRBD1 (6 bases). The CDR3 has 14 amino acids. Trimming shortened V by 7 bases and J by 2 bases, and 16 bases separated the two germline ends. Germline CDR1 reads SGHRS; CDR2 reads YFSETQ. The CDR3 DNA reads as TGCGCCAGCGGTCCGGTGGGACAAACCTACGAGCAGTACTTC. This codes for CASGPVGQTYEQYF.

The chain uses TRBV9 and TRBJ2-1; 9 nucleotides match TRBD2. Per germline, CDR1 SGDLS and CDR2 YYNGEE. The length of the CDR3 is 16 residues. The trim removed 0 bases at V and 9 bases at J, leaving 10 bases unmatched. This CDR3 is CASSVESGGLAREQFF. The CDR3 coding sequence is TGTGCCAGCAGCGTAGAGTCCGGGGGACTAGCACGTGAGCAGTTCTTC. The entire variable domain, with the rest obtained from reference TRBV9 and TRBJ2-1, is as follows: DSGVTQTPKHLITATGQRVTLRCSPRSGDLSVYWYQQSLDQGLQFLIQYYNGEERAKGNILERFSAQQFPDLHSELNLSSLELGDSALYFCASSVESGGLAREQFFGPGTRLTVL.

J is TRBJ2-2 and V is TRBV13, with a possible D match to TRBD2 (5 bases). The CDR3 is 17 residues long. Germline lookup yields CDR1 PRHDT and CDR2 FYEKMQ (reference sequence). Trimming removed 4 bases at V and 0 bases at J, with 15 bases between. The CDR3 loop is CASSSPGVSANTGELFF. As DNA, the CDR3 is TGTGCCAGCAGCTCCCCCGGGGTGTCGGCGAACACCGGGGAGCTGTTTTTT.

The chain couples TRBV15 to TRBJ1-1; D gene uncertain. The V gene's germline CDR1 is LNHNV and CDR2 YYDKDF (reference sequence). With 0 bases removed from V and 0 bases from J, the gap between germline ends came to 11 bases. The CDR3 has 16 residues. The CDR3, as DNA: TGTGCCACCAGCAGAGATCTCCGGTCTTTGAACACTGAAGCTTTCTTT. Its translation is CATSRDLRSLNTEAFF.

The CDR3 reads CASSYGGPGTEAFF. The DNA of the CDR3 is TGTGCCAGCAGTTACGGGGGCCCCGGCACTGAAGCTTTCTTT. V gene TRBV6-5 combines with J gene TRBJ1-1, with D perhaps TRBD1 (6 bases). Trimming removed 2 bases from V and 4 bases from J, with 11 bases in between. Germline CDR1 is MNHEY and CDR2 is SVGAGI. The CDR3 extends over 14 amino acids.

This sequence joins TRBV7-6 and TRBJ2-7, with D possibly TRBD2 on 7 matching bases. Trimming left V 5 bases short and J 5 bases short, with 19 bases between. The CDR3 runs 15 residues. Germline assignment: CDR1 SGHVS and CDR2 FNYEAQ. The CDR3 here is CASSPRGGRGHEQYF. The CDR3 DNA follows: TGTGCCAGCAGCCCAAGGGGGGGTCGAGGCCACGAGCAGTACTTC.

The chain recombines TRBV7-2 with TRBJ2-3, with TRBD2 identical over 16 bases. V lost 5 bases, J lost 3 bases, and 8 bases stayed unmatched. CDR3 length: 18 amino acids. In germline, CDR1 is SGHTA, CDR2 FQGNSA. The CDR3 loop is CASSPRGLAGGPTDTQYF. CDR3 DNA: TGTGCCAGCAGCCCCCGGGGACTAGCGGGAGGGCCGACAGATACGCAGTATTTT.

This clone was found once. V usage is TRBV5-8 and J usage is TRBJ2-7, with 10 bases matching TRBD1. This CDR3 region has 16 residues. Germline CDR1 SGHTS, CDR2 YDEGEE. Germline trimming cut 0 bases from V and 2 bases from J; bases unmatched to any gene: 5. The CDR3 loop reads CASSLDTGQGPYEQYF. The CDR3 nucleotides are TGTGCCAGCAGCTTGGATACGGGACAGGGGCCCTACGAGCAGTACTTC. The full variable domain, in which reference TRBV5-8 and TRBJ2-7 provide the parts outside the CDR3, is EAGVTQSPTHLIKTRGQQATLRCSPISGHTSVYWYQQALGLGLQFLLWYDEGEERNRGNFPPRFSGRQFPNYSSELNVNALELEDSALYLCASSLDTGQGPYEQYFGPGTRLTVT.

This CDR3 reads CASRVSENTGELFF. The CDR3 DNA follows: TGCGCCAGCCGGGTCAGCGAGAACACCGGGGAGCTGTTTTTT. This sequence joins TRBV5-1 and TRBJ2-2; no reliable D call. The CDR3 is 14 residues long. Germline assignment: CDR1 SGHRS and CDR2 YFSETQ. The V gene lost 7 bases and the J gene lost 1 base, with 11 bases spanning the gap.

The chain links TRBV19 to TRBJ2-7; D perhaps matches TRBD2 (6 bases). V was clipped by 3 bases and J by 6 bases, with 15 bases between them. The CDR3 is 14 amino acids. Germline-derived CDR1 and CDR2 are LNHDA and SQIVND (reference sequence). CDR3 in DNA: TGTGCCAGTAGTATTGATGGAGGGCTCGGCGAGCAGTACTTC. Translated, it gives CASSIDGGLGEQYF.

V gene TRBV5-4 combines with J gene TRBJ2-4, with 7 bases lining up with TRBD1. The germline V gene encodes CDR1 SGHNT and CDR2 YYREEE (reference sequence). This CDR3 contains 15 residues. V was pared by 0 bases and J by 9 bases, with 9 bases of the junction left unmatched. The CDR3, as DNA: TGTGCCAGCAGCTTGGTGTACGGGACAGAAGGCATTCAGTACTTC. This gives the protein CASSLVYGTEGIQYF.

This chain joins TRBV9 and TRBJ2-7; D is possibly TRBD2 (6 bases). The CDR3 loop spans 15 amino acids. V was pared by 1 base and J by 3 bases, with 14 bases between. Per germline, CDR1 SGDLS and CDR2 YYNGEE. The CDR3 here is CASSVRPGVFYEQYF. CDR3 nucleotide sequence: TGTGCCAGCAGCGTACGTCCGGGGGTGTTCTACGAGCAGTACTTC.

The V and J genes are TRBV2 and TRBJ2-1; TRBD2 aligns across 11 bases. The CDR3 is 15 residues long. V was pared by 5 bases and J by 8 bases, with 8 bases of the junction left unmatched. Germline V CDR1 and CDR2: SNHLY, FYNNEI. In DNA form, the CDR3 reads TGTGCCAGCAGTCCTATTGGACTAGCGGGTGATGAGCAGTTCTTC. Translating gives CASSPIGLAGDEQFF.

This chain links TRBV28 with TRBJ2-3, with D possibly TRBD2 on 5 matching bases. Germline CDR1 MDHEN, CDR2 SYDVKM. Trimming left V 10 bases short and J 3 bases short, with 11 bases between. The CDR3 covers 12 residues. The CDR3 loop reads CATRRGTDTQYF. Written as DNA, the CDR3 is TGTGCCACCCGCCGCGGGACAGATACGCAGTATTTT. Combining the CDR3 with reference TRBV28 and TRBJ2-3 gives the whole variable domain DVKVTQSSRYLVKRTGEKVFLECVQDMDHENMFWYRQDPGLGLRLIYFSYDVKMKEKGDIPEGYSVSREKKERFSLILESASTNQTSMYLCATRRGTDTQYFGPGTRLTVL.

This clone was observed once. This chain links TRBV25-1 with TRBJ2-7, with 7 nucleotides matching TRBD1. The junction had 9 bases not matched to a gene; V was cut back by 4 bases and J by 6 bases. Germline V gives CDR1 MGHDK, CDR2 SYGVNS. The length of the CDR3 is 14 residues. Here the CDR3 reads CASSVGTDTAEQYF. In DNA form, the CDR3 reads TGTGCCAGCAGTGTGGGGACAGACACCGCCGAGCAGTACTTC.